A single sample gave rise to the 22 T cell receptor beta chains below, sequenced in a study of T cells in Graves' hyperthyroidism and ophthalmopathy. Amplification yielded TCR beta CDR3 regions, with RNA transcripts as the source. The HTBI primer set was used in a first-round RT-PCR of the TCR CDR3. MiXCR was run by TCRdb on the multiplex PCR reads, yielding one entry per CDR3 protein. Of approximately 400,000 distinct CDR3 sequences detected, around 15% appear once; the ten largest clones hold about 20%. Sequenced: blood. All receptors derive from a woman younger than 45 with Graves' ophthalmopathy.

This clonotype was picked up a small number of times. The gene calls are TRBV28 and TRBJ1-5, with a possible D match to TRBD1 (5 bases). The CDR3 contains 15 residues. V dropped 5 bases and J dropped 0 bases, with 11 bases sitting between them. Germline loops: CDR1 MDHEN, CDR2 SYDVKM. Here the CDR3 reads CASSSGAYSNQPQHF. CDR3 nucleotides: TGTGCCAGCAGTAGTGGGGCTTATAGCAATCAGCCCCAGCATTTT. Filled out from reference TRBV28 and TRBJ1-5, the complete variable domain reads DVKVTQSSRYLVKRTGEKVFLECVQDMDHENMFWYRQDPGLGLRLIYFSYDVKMKEKGDIPEGYSVSREKKERFSLILESASTNQTSMYLCASSSGAYSNQPQHFGDGTRLSIL.

This clonotype has more than one count but fewer than ten. The chain carries TRBV7-2 and TRBJ1-3; TRBD1 matches 7 bases. This CDR3 is built from 16 residues. The germline CDR1 and CDR2 sequences are SGHTA and FQGNSA. V lost 6 bases, J lost 0 bases, and 8 bases stayed unmatched. CDR3 sequence reads: CASRPDRVRSGNTIYF. The CDR3 DNA sequence: TGTGCCAGCAGACCCGACAGGGTACGCTCTGGAAACACCATATATTTT.

This clonotype was observed a single time. V gene TRBV19 combines with J gene TRBJ2-7; 9 positions match TRBD2. The CDR3 totals 15 residues. Germline V CDR1 and CDR2: LNHDA, SQIVND (reference sequence). Trimming removed 7 bases from V and 5 bases from J; junction bases left unmatched: 12. The CDR3 sequence: CASTSAGGPVHEQYF. CDR3 coding DNA: TGTGCCAGTACCTCCGCGGGGGGGCCGGTTCACGAGCAGTACTTC.

This clonotype was detected many times. The chain recombines TRBV28 with TRBJ1-1, with D possibly being TRBD1 (6 bases). Germline CDR1 MDHEN, CDR2 SYDVKM. Trimming shortened V by 6 bases and J by 10 bases, and 15 bases separated the two germline ends. CDR3 length: 12 residues. Here the CDR3 reads CASSSTGRTAFF. The CDR3 DNA is TGTGCCAGCAGCTCGACAGGCCGGACAGCTTTCTTT.

At least ten counts were recorded for this clonotype. This chain uses TRBV5-6 with TRBJ1-2; possible D gene TRBD1, 5 bases. Looked up from germline, CDR1 is SGHDT and CDR2 is YYEEEE. The CDR3 has 15 amino acids. V was shortened by 0 bases and J by 4 bases, with 13 bases between the two germline ends. The CDR3 nucleotides are TGTGCCAGCAGCTTGGTAGGGGATAGGGGCTATGGCTACACCTTC. Translating gives CASSLVGDRGYGYTF.

This clonotype was counted many times. The chain links TRBV20-1 to TRBJ2-5; D perhaps matches TRBD1 (6 bases). V was pared by 5 bases and J by 5 bases, with 15 bases between. Germline values: CDR1 DFQATT, CDR2 SNEGSKA (reference sequence). The CDR3 spans 13 residues. CDR3 amino acids: CSAQNRAWETQYF. The CDR3 DNA reads TGCAGTGCTCAGAACAGGGCTTGGGAGACCCAGTACTTC.

This clonotype was observed at least ten times. J is TRBJ1-1 and V is TRBV11-2; D unresolved. The CDR3 is 14 residues long. Germline V gene data show CDR1 as SGHAT and CDR2 as FQNNGV. The V gene lost 0 bases and the J gene lost 2 bases, with 7 bases spanning the gap. In nucleotides, the CDR3 is TGTGCCAGCAGCTTAGAGAGGGTTAACACTGAAGCTTTCTTT. Translated: CASSLERVNTEAFF.

This clonotype was recorded at least ten times. This chain uses TRBV12-3 or TRBV12-4 with TRBJ2-1; 7 nucleotides align to TRBD2. The CDR3 totals 15 residues. Trimming took 1 base from V and 8 from J; bases not matched to a gene: 8. CDR3 region: CASSLVERLAYEQFF. The DNA for the CDR3 is TGTGCCAGCAGTTTAGTTGAGAGACTAGCCTATGAGCAGTTCTTC.

The J gene is TRBJ2-3, the V gene TRBV19, with 8 bases lining up with TRBD2. The germline V gene encodes CDR1 LNHDA and CDR2 SQIVND (reference sequence). V lost 0 bases and J lost 6; bases outside the gene matches: 8. The CDR3 consists of 16 residues. In DNA, the CDR3 is TGTGCCAGTAGTATAGATGGCGGGGGGTATTCCGATACGCAGTATTTT. Translation gives CASSIDGGGYSDTQYF.

The chain recombines TRBV29-1 with TRBJ1-4, with a possible D match to TRBD1 (5 bases). This CDR3 has 14 residues. Germline CDR1 reads SQVTM; CDR2 reads ANQGSEA. Trimming removed 6 bases from V and 7 bases from J, with 18 bases in between. This chain's CDR3 is CSVGRGTGSEKLFF. The CDR3 coding sequence is TGCAGCGTGGGGCGGGGGACTGGGAGTGAAAAACTGTTTTTT.

This clonotype was seen at least ten times. The chain is built from TRBV3-1 and TRBJ2-7; TRBD1 or TRBD2 may be the D gene (5 bases each). The CDR3 sequence is 15 residues long. Trimming cost V 2 bases and J 7 bases, with 18 bases left between them. Germline V lookup: CDR1 LGHDT, CDR2 YNNKEL (reference sequence). The DNA of the CDR3 is TGTGCCAGCAGCCAACAGACAGAGAGCAGGAGGGAGCAGTACTTC. Translation: CASSQQTESRREQYF.

The chain is built from TRBV3-1 and TRBJ1-1; no clear D. The CDR3 has 13 amino acids. Trimming took 4 bases from V and 9 from J, leaving 15 bases between them. Germline values: CDR1 LGHDT, CDR2 YNNKEL (reference sequence). The CDR3 is CASSPHSSTQAFF. In DNA, the CDR3 is TGTGCCAGCAGCCCGCACAGCTCGACTCAAGCTTTCTTT.

This clonotype was picked up many times. The rearrangement links TRBV29-1 to TRBJ1-1; unclear D gene. Germline CDR1 is SQVTM and CDR2 is ANQGSEA. V was pared by 3 bases and J by 5 bases, with 13 bases between. CDR3 size: 13 residues. CDR3 sequence: CSVDRGIGTEAFF. The CDR3 DNA sequence: TGCAGCGTTGATCGAGGGATCGGAACTGAAGCTTTCTTT.

This clonotype was counted ten times or more. V and J are TRBV3-1 and TRBJ1-1; no clear D gene. Germline V lookup: CDR1 LGHDT, CDR2 YNNKEL (reference sequence). V lost 1 base to trimming and J lost 9 bases, with 12 bases between them. The CDR3 covers 13 residues. In nucleotides, the CDR3 is TGTGCCAGCAGCCAAGCCTGGGCCCGGAAAGCTTTCTTT. This gives the protein CASSQAWARKAFF.

In regard to this clonotype: An end of the junction differs from the germline gene, which may be a read error. The CDR3: CASRDPGQGLTDTQYF. The CDR3 DNA reads as TGTGCCAGCAGGGATCCGGGACAGGGACTCACAGATACTCAGTATTTT. V is TRBV28 and J is TRBJ2-3; TRBD1 agrees at 9 bases. In germline, CDR1 is MDHEN, CDR2 SYDVKM. This CDR3 has 16 residues.

This clonotype showed up many times. The chain is built from TRBV2 and TRBJ1-4; perhaps TRBD1 as D (6 bases). In germline, CDR1 is SNHLY, CDR2 FYNNEI. V dropped 7 bases and J dropped 6 bases, with 12 bases sitting between them. This CDR3 spans 13 amino acids. The DNA for the CDR3 is TGTGCCAGCAAACAGGGTACGGATGAAAAACTGTTTTTT. Translating gives CASKQGTDEKLFF.

This clonotype was recorded at least ten times. This rearrangement joins TRBV5-5 to TRBJ2-5, with a tentative D call TRBD1 (5 bases). The length of the CDR3 is 14 residues. V dropped 2 bases and J dropped 0 bases, with 8 bases sitting between them. Germline V CDR1 and CDR2: SGHKS, YYEKEE (reference sequence). The CDR3 nucleotides are TGTGCCAGCAGCTTACGACAGCACCAAGAGACCCAGTACTTC. Translating gives CASSLRQHQETQYF.

At least ten counts were recorded for this clonotype. The rearrangement uses TRBV7-2 and TRBJ1-2; TRBD1 agrees at 7 bases. Germline CDR1 is SGHTA and CDR2 is FQGNSA. The CDR3 runs 15 residues. Losses at the gene ends were 5 bases for V and 1 base for J; bases not matched to a gene: 7. CDR3 coding DNA: TGTGCCAGCAGCACGAGAGACAGGGTTAACTATGGCTACACCTTC. The encoded protein is CASSTRDRVNYGYTF.

This clonotype was picked up many times. The gene calls are TRBV7-9 and TRBJ1-4, with a possible D match to TRBD1 (6 bases). Trimming removed 5 bases from V and 5 bases from J, with 12 bases in between. The CDR3 is 14 residues long. CDR1 and CDR2 from the germline V gene are SEHNR and FQNEAQ (reference sequence). The CDR3 bases are TGTGCCAGCAGCCCATCAGGGGCGAATGAAAAACTGTTTTTT. As protein: CASSPSGANEKLFF.

This clonotype came up many times. The chain employs TRBV12-3 or TRBV12-4 and TRBJ2-1, with TRBD2 matching 10 bases. Trimming at V came to 6 bases and at J to 12 bases, leaving 2 bases not matched to a gene. CDR3 size: 11 residues. CDR3 coding DNA: TGTGCCAGCAGCGGGACTAGCGCGCAGTTCTTC. Encoded protein: CASSGTSAQFF.

This clonotype was detected many times. The chain has TRBV2 and TRBJ1-2; no firm D call. Trimming took off 3 bases at V and 5 bases at J, with 10 bases between the two ends. This CDR3 comprises 13 residues. Germline V CDR1 and CDR2: SNHLY, FYNNEI. CDR3 sequence reads: CASSEISQYGYTF. The DNA for the CDR3 is TGTGCCAGCAGTGAGATAAGTCAGTATGGCTACACCTTC.

Only a few counts were recorded for this clonotype. The chain carries TRBV19 and TRBJ1-2; 7 positions agree with TRBD1. Per germline, CDR1 LNHDA and CDR2 SQIVND (reference sequence). The CDR3 consists of 17 residues. Trimming removed 6 bases from V and 6 bases from J; junction bases left unmatched: 19. CDR3 sequence (DNA): TGTGCCAGTAGCGTAATCTCGGACAGGTTGGGCGGTCATGGCTACACCTTC. Protein: CASSVISDRLGGHGYTF.